The clone carrying this T cell receptor beta chain has only a few counts. A much larger clonotype is one base distant, so this may be a read error. This entry is derived from a study of T cells in Graves' hyperthyroidism and ophthalmopathy. Amplification of TCR beta CDR3 regions used RNA as the template. Carried out on the TCR CDR3, a first-round RT-PCR used the HTBI primer set. MiXCR, run by TCRdb on the multiplex PCR reads, gives a single entry per CDR3 protein. Found here are about 300,000 distinct CDR3 sequences, about 15% of them singletons; the top ten hold around 33%. The CDR3 has 16 amino acids. Germline V lookup: CDR1 SGHAT, CDR2 FQNNGV. Trimming shortened V by 2 bases and J by 2 bases, and 14 bases separated the two germline ends.

The receptor comes from a man aged 30 to 39 with Graves' hyperthyroidism. The sequenced material came from blood. J is TRBJ2-3 and V is TRBV11-2, with D maybe TRBD1 (6 bases). The CDR3 nucleotides are TGTGCCAGCAGCTTACGAAGATGGACAGACACAGATACGCAGTATTTT. Encoded protein: CASSLRRWTDTDTQYF.